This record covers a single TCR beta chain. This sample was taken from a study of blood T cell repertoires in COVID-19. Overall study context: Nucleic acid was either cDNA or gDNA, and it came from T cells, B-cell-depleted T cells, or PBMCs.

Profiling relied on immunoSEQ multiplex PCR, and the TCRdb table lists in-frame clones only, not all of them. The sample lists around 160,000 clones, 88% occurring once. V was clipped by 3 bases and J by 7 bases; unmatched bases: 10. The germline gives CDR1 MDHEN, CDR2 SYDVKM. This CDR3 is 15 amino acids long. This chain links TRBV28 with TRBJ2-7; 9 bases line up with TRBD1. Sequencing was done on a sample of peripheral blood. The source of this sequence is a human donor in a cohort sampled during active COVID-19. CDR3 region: CASSFPGTGLLEQYF. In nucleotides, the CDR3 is TGTGCCAGCAGTTTTCCCGGGACAGGGCTCTTAGAGCAGTACTTC.